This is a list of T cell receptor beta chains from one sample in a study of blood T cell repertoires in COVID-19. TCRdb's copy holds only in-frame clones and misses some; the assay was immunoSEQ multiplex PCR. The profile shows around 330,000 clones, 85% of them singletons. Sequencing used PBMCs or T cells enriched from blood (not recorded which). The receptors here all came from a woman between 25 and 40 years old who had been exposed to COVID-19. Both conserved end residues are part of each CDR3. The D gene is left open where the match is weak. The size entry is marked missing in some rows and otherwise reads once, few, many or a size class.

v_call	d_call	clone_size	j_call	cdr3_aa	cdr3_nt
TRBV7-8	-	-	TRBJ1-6	CASSQNSFRSPLHF	TGTGCCAGCAGCCAGAACAGCTTTCGGTCACCCCTCCACTTT
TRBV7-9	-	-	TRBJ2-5	CASSLTQGYQETQYF	TGTGCCAGCAGCCTTACACAGGGTTATCAAGAGACCCAGTACTTC
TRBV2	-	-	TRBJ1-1	CASSERRTMNTEAFF	TGTGCCAGCAGTGAACGGCGGACTATGAACACTGAAGCTTTCTTT
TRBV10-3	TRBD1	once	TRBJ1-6	CATRDRANSPLHF	TGTGCCACCAGGGACAGGGCTAATTCACCCCTCCACTTT
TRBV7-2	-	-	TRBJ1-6	CASSLREGQSGALHF	TGTGCCAGCAGCCTACGGGAGGGTCAATCAGGGGCCCTCCACTTT
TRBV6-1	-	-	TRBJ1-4	CASSVREKLFF	TGTGCCAGCAGCGTGCGGGAAAAACTGTTTTTT
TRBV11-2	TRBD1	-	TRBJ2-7	CASSSGQGYYEQYF	TGTGCCAGCAGCTCGGGACAGGGTTACTACGAGCAGTACTTC
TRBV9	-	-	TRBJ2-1	CASMSHYNEQFF	TGTGCCAGCATGAGCCATTACAATGAGCAGTTCTTC
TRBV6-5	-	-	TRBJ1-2	CASSTRHITNYGYTF	TGTGCCAGCAGTACCCGACACATTACTAACTATGGCTACACCTTC
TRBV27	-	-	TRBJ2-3	CASSPEYRAGTDTQYF	TGTGCCAGCAGTCCCGAATACAGGGCGGGCACAGATACGCAGTATTTT
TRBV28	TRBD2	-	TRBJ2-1	CASMGGSPKQFF	TGTGCCAGCATGGGGGGGTCACCCAAGCAGTTCTTC